The T cell receptor (beta chain) under discussion was sequenced for a study of patients and donors after allogeneic stem cell transplantation. TCRdb processed the RT-PCR reads anew with MiXCR; each CDR3 protein has one entry. The repertoire has around 70,000 distinct CDR3 sequences, more than 25% of them found once; the top ten carry 26%. This CDR3 has 17 amino acids. V was pared by 0 bases and J by 1 base, with 6 bases of the junction left unmatched. Germline loops: CDR1 MNHEY, CDR2 SVGAGI. V gene TRBV6-5 combines with J gene TRBJ2-4; TRBD1 aligns across 7 bases. Input material: blood, either unsorted or a sorted T cell fraction (not recorded which). This receptor was taken from a human donor who was either an allogeneic HSCT recipient or a stem cell or donor lymphocyte infusion donor (not recorded which). It is not recorded whose cells these are; they may come from a transplant donor. The CDR3 loop is CASSYSGTAGAKNIQYF. The CDR3 DNA reads as TGTGCCAGCAGTTACTCTGGGACAGCCGGGGCCAAAAACATTCAGTACTTC.